Here is one T cell receptor (beta chain) with its context. There is no known antigen for this receptor. Nothing much larger sits one base from this clone, and base qualities are not available. The sample comes from a study of shared clonotypes between healthy human individuals (dated by TCRdb to the early 2020s). A note on the overall study: A few men and a couple of women, aged 18 to 49 years, made up the cohort. For each donor, three plates each were used for CD4 naive and CD4 memory, two plates were used for CD8 naive, and one plate was used for CD8 memory. Blood TCR repertoires of five healthy adults were deeply sequenced to estimate repertoire size and the extent of clonotype sharing between individuals. Libraries were prepared and TCR repertoires were sequenced by different laboratories using diverse techniques, in order to increase sequencing depth and limit assay-specific biases. Between about 0.85 and 9.5 billion PBMCs per donor were obtained by leukapheresis.

The germline V gene (reference sequence) sets CDR1 to MNHEY and CDR2 to SMNVEV. The junction carries 17 bases between V and J, which are trimmed by 5 bases and 4 bases respectively. The cysteine opens and the phenylalanine closes a CDR3 of 15 amino acids. This entry keeps only the CDR3 DNA: 45 bases, framed from base 1. Overall study outcomes, separate from this receptor: Estimated clonotype richness was generally larger for naive than for memory subsets. Even with the large sequencing depth, rarefaction of the sorted-subset datasets indicated that sequencing was incomplete. When several donors were compared, the shared fraction of clonotypes was around 5.1% for naive CD4, 3.5% for naive CD8, roughly 2.5% for memory CD4, and under 0.5% for memory CD8. Based on pairwise subsampling, the degree of clonotype sharing among donors was expected to be affected by sequencing depth. Higher generation probabilities were observed for clonotypes shared by all four sorted-subset donors than for non-shared clonotypes. The small number of donors limited the genetic and exposure-history diversity represented. Sampling was restricted to blood, and TCR repertoires in tissue are likely to differ from TCR repertoires in blood.

Using the deep immunoSEQ assay, multiplex PCR amplified TCR CDR3 regions from genomic DNA. Extracted genomic DNA from each cell subset was spread evenly across all wells of several immunoSEQ 96-well plates, with each plate serving as a replicate. For sorted subsets, each replicate PCR was loaded with 200 to 250 ng genomic DNA, equivalent to 32,000 or so T cell genomes. The purified libraries were quantified using a Qubit 3.0 fluorometer, sized with a Bioanalyzer 2100, and then quantified again using the KAPA Library Quantification kit. Every immunoSEQ 96-well plate was sequenced on a separate single-read 150-cycle Illumina NextSeq 550 flow cell. The authors processed their data as follows. Because only junctional sequences without quality scores were contained in the immunoSEQ output, filtering matching that applied to full-length reads could not be performed. Sequences were annotated with PyIR, a Python wrapper for IgBLAST v1.9, and V/J genes and CDR3 were assigned using IMGT germline references. Reads with weak V/J assignments (E-value above 1e-6), missing CDR3, stop codons, out-of-frame junctions, or ambiguous translated residues were removed. V3J clonotypes were defined by identical inferred V gene, J gene, and CDR3 amino acid sequence. To compute the percentage overlap between repertoires, the number of shared unique clonotypes was divided by the size of the smaller repertoire. Three approaches were used to assess repertoire richness: RTK rarefaction, the Chao1 estimator, and Recon v2.1 estimates of unobserved clonotypes. OLGA was used to compute generation probabilities for all TCRbeta clonotypes that the gDNA method yielded from a handful of donors. TCRdb provides this immuneACCESS table in a form limited to in-frame rearrangements. Some clones are lacking; in checked studies, under half of them reflect an unresolved V gene, and why the rest are absent is not known. The V and J calls and clone size are taken from that table; D and trimming were inferred from the DNA. Recorded for this sample are 1.6 million or so clones; 95% to 97% of them occurred a single time. The ten largest clones capture approximately 1.1% of the sample.

The donors were healthy, HIV-negative adults with no recently reported acute infections or vaccinations. Every donor was a Caucasian adult residing in Nashville, Tennessee, USA. Magnetic negative selection was used to enrich CD4+ T cells, after which naive cells were positively selected on CD45RA and the negative fraction became the memory subset. Blood was obtained by leukapheresis, after which PBMCs were separated by Ficoll-Histopaque density gradient centrifugation and cryopreserved in liquid nitrogen vapor phase. Analytical flow cytometry was used to check the purity and quantity of each magnetically sorted T cell population. Genomic DNA was isolated from every sorted fraction and measured by UV absorbance on a Nanodrop 2000c.

The sequence derives from a man between 25 and 39 years old in good health. The V and J genes are TRBV27 and TRBJ1-1, with TRBD1 tentatively as D gene (6 bases match). Specimen: naive CD4+ T cells sorted from blood. The cell subset or site label for this specimen denotes: CD45RA+ positively selected. The CDR3 protein: CASSGPGVQVTEAFF. DNA sequence: TGTGCCAGCAGTGGACCAGGGGTACAGGTCACTGAAGCTTTCTTT.